The rows below give T cell receptor beta chains drawn from one sample of a study of vaccination and CD4 T cells after COVID-19. TCRdb reprocessed the PCR reads with MiXCR, giving one entry per CDR3 protein. The data show around 15,000 distinct CDR3 sequences, 60% to 65% seen once. Their specific antigens are unknown. The sequencing sample was made of CD4+ T cells from blood, cultured in vitro. These receptor sequences come from a human donor who had recovered from COVID-19. Each CDR3 is given with its conserved first and last residue. A D gene is named only where the DNA matches it firmly. Only part of the rows carry a size: once, few, many, or a class if the clone is expanded.

d_gene	v_gene	abundance	j_gene	CDR3nt	CDR3aa
-	TRBV7-2	-	TRBJ2-4	TGTGCCAGCAGCTTAAGCCAAGGACCTACGTACATTCAGTACTTC	CASSLSQGPTYIQYF
-	TRBV28	-	TRBJ1-3	TGTGCCAGCACCCCACCCCACATCAACTCTGGAAACACCATATATTTT	CASTPPHINSGNTIYF
TRBD2	TRBV18	-	TRBJ2-1	TGTGCCAGCTCACCAACTAGCGGGAGGGCCAGTGAGCAGTTCTTC	CASSPTSGRASEQFF
-	TRBV28	-	TRBJ2-3	TGTGCCAGCAGCCATCAGCGGGTCGTACCTAGCACAGATACGCAGTATTTT	CASSHQRVVPSTDTQYF
-	TRBV7-3	-	TRBJ1-5	TGTGCCAGCAGTCTCGGAATCGATCAGCCCCAGCATTTT	CASSLGIDQPQHF
TRBD2	TRBV7-2	once	TRBJ2-1	TGTGCCAGCAGCCCAACTAGCGGGACGGGGGAGCAGTTCTTC	CASSPTSGTGEQFF
-	TRBV6-2/TRBV6-3	-	TRBJ2-1	TGTGCCAGCAGTGATATATACTCTCGGAACAATGAGCAGTTCTTC	CASSDIYSRNNEQFF
-	TRBV20-1	-	TRBJ2-5	TGCAGTGCTAGAGATTCCCGCATCGCGACAACAGGGTCCGAGACCCAGTACTTC	CSARDSRIATTGSETQYF
-	TRBV19	-	TRBJ1-5	TGTGCCAGTAGTATGGGTTGGGGGGAACAGCCCCAGCATTTT	CASSMGWGEQPQHF
TRBD1	TRBV5-1	-	TRBJ1-1	TGCGCCAGCAGCTTTAGGGGGCATAACACTGAAGCTTTCTTT	CASSFRGHNTEAFF
TRBD2	TRBV24-1	few	TRBJ2-7	TGTGCCACCAGTGATTTTGGTAGCGGGAGGGCCGAGGACTACGAGCAGTACTTC	CATSDFGSGRAEDYEQYF
-	TRBV9	-	TRBJ1-2	TGTGCCAGCAGCGTAGGCCTTAACTATGGCTACACCTTC	CASSVGLNYGYTF
-	TRBV14	once	TRBJ1-1	TGTGCCAGCAGCCAATCCAGACAGACTGAAGCTTTCTTT	CASSQSRQTEAFF
TRBD2	TRBV27	-	TRBJ2-7	TGTGCCAGCAGGGGGGGGCTGGGGACTAGCCCCTACGAGCAGTACTTC	CASRGGLGTSPYEQYF
TRBD2	TRBV10-3	-	TRBJ2-5	TGTGCCATCAGGGGGGAGGGGAGAGGAGAGACCCAGTACTTC	CAIRGEGRGETQYF
-	TRBV3-1	-	TRBJ1-1	TGTGCCAGCAGCCAAACTGGGGGGGGAGGCACTGAAGCTTTCTTT	CASSQTGGGGTEAFF
TRBD2	TRBV7-2	-	TRBJ2-1	TGTGCCAGCAGCTTAAGGCTAGCGGGAGTGTGGGGTGAGCAGTTCTTC	CASSLRLAGVWGEQFF
-	TRBV7-8	few	TRBJ1-5	TGTGCCAGCAGCTTGAGAGATAGCAATCAGCCCCAGCATTTT	CASSLRDSNQPQHF
-	TRBV27	few	TRBJ2-2	TGTGCCAGCAGCACCCGGATTTGGGGGGAGCTGTTTTTT	CASSTRIWGELFF
-	TRBV30	-	TRBJ1-2	TGTGCCTCCCTGCCAGGCGGCTATGGCTACACCTTC	CASLPGGYGYTF
-	TRBV7-2	-	TRBJ1-5	TGTGCCAGCAGCTTGAGAATGGGTCAGCCCCAGCATTTT	CASSLRMGQPQHF
-	TRBV7-9	-	TRBJ2-3	TGTGCCAGTCAGAGGGCAGGGGCGGGAGATACGCAGTATTTT	CASQRAGAGDTQYF
-	TRBV20-1	-	TRBJ1-5	TGCAGTGCTAGTCGGGGCAGGGGTTCGGGCAATCAGCCCCAGCATTTT	CSASRGRGSGNQPQHF
-	TRBV12-3/TRBV12-4	-	TRBJ1-4	TGTGCCAGCAGTTCCCAGGGGGAAAAACTGTTTTTT	CASSSQGEKLFF
-	TRBV6-5	-	TRBJ2-5	TGTGCCAGCAGTTACTCATCGACCAACCGTGAGGCCCAGTACTTC	CASSYSSTNREAQYF
-	TRBV2	-	TRBJ2-1	TGTGCCAGCACGCGATTGGGTGGATACAATGAGCAGTTCTTC	CASTRLGGYNEQFF
-	TRBV4-1	-	TRBJ1-2	TGCGCCAGCAGCCAAGAGGGGACCCATGGGTTGCATGGCTACACCTTC	CASSQEGTHGLHGYTF
-	TRBV7-2	-	TRBJ2-3	TGTGCCAGCAGCTTCCTTACTCATACAGATACGCAGTATTTT	CASSFLTHTDTQYF
-	TRBV12-3/TRBV12-4	-	TRBJ1-2	TGTGCCAGCAGTCCTGAATCTGGGGGCTATGGCTACACCTTC	CASSPESGGYGYTF
TRBD1	TRBV12-3/TRBV12-4	-	TRBJ1-2	TGTGCCAGCAGGACAGGGGGCGACTATGGCTACACCTTC	CASRTGGDYGYTF
-	TRBV6-1	few	TRBJ1-1	TGTGCCAGCACCCGAAGCAGGGTGGACACTGAAGCTTTCTTT	CASTRSRVDTEAFF
-	TRBV20-1	few	TRBJ1-5	TGCAGTGCTAGCATGCTACAAAAGCCCCAGCATTTT	CSASMLQKPQHF
-	TRBV4-1	-	TRBJ2-5	TGCGCCAGCAGCCAAGTGAACGCGGGGGAGACCCAGTACTTC	CASSQVNAGETQYF
TRBD1	TRBV5-1	-	TRBJ1-1	TGCGCCAGCAGCTCGGGGACAGAAGGCGCTGAAGCTTTCTTT	CASSSGTEGAEAFF
-	TRBV28	-	TRBJ2-1	TGTGCCAGCAGTTTACGGGCGACAATAAATGAGCAGTTCTTC	CASSLRATINEQFF
-	TRBV29-1	-	TRBJ2-3	TGCAGCGTGGAAGCGGCTAGCACAGATACGCAGTATTTT	CSVEAASTDTQYF
TRBD2	TRBV7-2	-	TRBJ2-2	TGTGCCAGCAGCCTAGCGGGCCTGAACACCGGGGAGCTGTTTTTT	CASSLAGLNTGELFF
TRBD2	TRBV11-2	-	TRBJ2-7	TGTGCCAGCAGCCCGCGGCTAGCGGGAGCAGGCGAGCAGTACTTC	CASSPRLAGAGEQYF
-	TRBV18	once	TRBJ2-5	TGTGCCAGCTCACCCTCGGCCCAAGAGACCCAGTACTTC	CASSPSAQETQYF
-	TRBV24-1	-	TRBJ2-3	TGTGCCACCAGTGATAAGGGATTACAGGAGTATTTT	CATSDKGLQEYF
-	TRBV5-1	once	TRBJ2-3	TGCGCCAGCAGCTGGGGGGGGGCCCTCACAGATACGCAGTATTTT	CASSWGGALTDTQYF
-	TRBV30	-	TRBJ2-7	TGTGCCTGGAGGAGGAGGTGGTCCTACGAGCAGTACTTC	CAWRRRWSYEQYF
TRBD2	TRBV27	-	TRBJ2-5	TGTGCCAGCAGTTGGGGACTAGCCGGGACCCAGTACTTC	CASSWGLAGTQYF
-	TRBV7-2	once	TRBJ1-2	TGTGCCAGCAGCTCCTCCGACAGGAGCGGCTACACCTTC	CASSSSDRSGYTF
TRBD1	TRBV7-9	medium-sized	TRBJ1-5	TGTGCCAGCAGCTACAGGGGGCCGGGGCAGCCCCAGCATTTT	CASSYRGPGQPQHF
-	TRBV20-1	-	TRBJ2-7	TGCAGTGCTAGAGGACAGAAGGCCAACGAGCAGTACTTC	CSARGQKANEQYF
-	TRBV7-9	-	TRBJ1-1	TGTGCCAGCAGCGTGCACAGGGAGGTGAGCACTGAAGCTTTCTTT	CASSVHREVSTEAFF
TRBD2	TRBV20-1	-	TRBJ2-4	TGCAGTGCACGGGGACTAAGGGGAAACATTCAGTACTTC	CSARGLRGNIQYF
TRBD1	TRBV19	few	TRBJ1-5	TGTGCCAGTAGTATACAGGGGGCAGGGCAGCCCCAGCATTTT	CASSIQGAGQPQHF
-	TRBV2	-	TRBJ1-5	TGTGCCAGCCTCCAAGGGGGGGATCAGCCCCAGCATTTT	CASLQGGDQPQHF
-	TRBV7-8	once	TRBJ1-1	TGTGCCAGCAGCTTTCTGGGGGCCAACACTGAAGCTTTCTTT	CASSFLGANTEAFF
-	TRBV7-9	-	TRBJ1-1	TGTGCCAGCAGCTTAATGCCGGACACTGAAGCTTTCTTT	CASSLMPDTEAFF
-	TRBV6-4	-	TRBJ2-2	TGTGCCAGCAGCCCTCAGTACACCGGGGAGCTGTTTTTT	CASSPQYTGELFF
TRBD2	TRBV20-1	-	TRBJ2-3	TGCAGTGCTAGAGAGGGGGCCGCTAGCGGGAGGGAAGATACGCAGTATTTT	CSAREGAASGREDTQYF
TRBD1	TRBV6-1	-	TRBJ2-7	TGTGCCAGCATACCGGGACAGGTGACCTACGAGCAGTACTTC	CASIPGQVTYEQYF
-	TRBV28	-	TRBJ2-5	TGTGCCAGCGCTCCAGACACTCACGGTGGGGAGACCCAGTACTTC	CASAPDTHGGETQYF
-	TRBV4-3	-	TRBJ1-2	TGCGCCAGCAGCCAAGATCTTCAAGGGGCGAACTATGGCTACACCTTC	CASSQDLQGANYGYTF
TRBD1	TRBV7-7	-	TRBJ2-2	TGTGCTAGCAGCTTATCGGTTACAGGGGGCATATTTACTGCCGGGGAGCTGTTTTTT	CASSLSVTGGIFTAGELFF
TRBD2	TRBV5-4	-	TRBJ2-3	TGTGCCAGCAGCTTAATCTCTAGCGGGGGCGGGGGCTCCATAGATACGCAGTATTTT	CASSLISSGGGGSIDTQYF